The 24 T cell receptor beta chains below come from one sample, sequenced in a study of regulatory T cells in long-lasting Graves disease. To make TCR beta libraries, researchers used iRepertoire HTBI primers and Arm-PCR of CDR3 regions. TCRdb re-called the multiplex PCR reads with MiXCR, one entry per CDR3 protein. The sample has 400,000 or so distinct CDR3 sequences, less than 25% seen once. Noted time point: persistent/refractory GD, antithyroid drugs over 5 years with positive TRAb. Extracted PBMC RNA gave rise to the TCR library. Here the sequenced sample was peripheral blood mononuclear cells (PBMCs), taken when the disease was refractory, from a patient treated with antithyroid drugs. These receptors were collected from a female donor with Graves disease.

For this clonotype: The junction does not match germline at one end; this may be a read error. This rearrangement joins TRBV30 to TRBJ1-2; 8 nucleotides match TRBD1. The CDR3 is 14 residues long. The germline V gene has CDR1 GTSNPN and CDR2 SVGIG (reference sequence). As DNA, the CDR3 is TGTGCCTCCCTGCCCGTAGGACAGGGCTATTGCTACACCTTC. Translating gives CASLPVGQGYCYTF.

This chain joins TRBV20-1 and TRBJ2-5; D may correspond to TRBD1 or TRBD2 (5 bases each). The V and J ends lost 7 bases and 6 bases respectively, with 15 bases between them. CDR3 size: 12 residues. Germline CDR1 and CDR2: DFQATT and SNEGSKA (reference sequence). The CDR3 nucleotides are TGCAGTGTCCGCCTAGAGGGGAAGACCCAGTACTTC. Encoded protein: CSVRLEGKTQYF.

Many counts were recorded for this clonotype. J is TRBJ2-5 and V is TRBV30; 9 bases are shared with TRBD1. J gave up 3 bases and V 5 bases, and 1 base lay outside the gene matches. This CDR3 has 12 amino acids. Germline V gene data show CDR1 as GTSNPN and CDR2 as SVGIG (reference sequence). In DNA form, the CDR3 reads TGTGCCTGGGGGGACAGGGAAGAGACCCAGTACTTC. It codes for CAWGDREETQYF.

The rearrangement joins TRBV28 to TRBJ2-7; perhaps D is TRBD1 or TRBD2 (6 bases each). The CDR3 is made up of 15 amino acids. CDR1 and CDR2 (germline): MDHEN, SYDVKM. V dropped 3 bases and J dropped 6 bases, with 18 bases sitting between them. The CDR3 is CASSLGYGGLVEQYF. In DNA, the CDR3 is TGTGCCAGCAGTTTGGGGTACGGGGGCCTGGTCGAGCAGTACTTC.

This clonotype was counted many times. V gene TRBV24-1 combines with J gene TRBJ2-7; D remains ambiguous. The V gene's germline CDR1 is KGHDR and CDR2 SFDVKD. The CDR3 length is 10 residues. CDR3: CARRRYEQYF. The CDR3 nucleotides read TGTGCAAGAAGGCGCTACGAGCAGTACTTC.

Many counts were recorded for this clonotype. The chain carries TRBV7-8 and TRBJ2-7; 7 nucleotides align to TRBD2. The germline V gene has CDR1 SGHVS and CDR2 FQNEAQ. The V and J ends lost 5 bases and 5 bases, in that order; junction bases with no gene match: 12. The CDR3 is 15 amino acids. The CDR3 bases are TGTGCCAGCAGCCTATATGCGGGAGCGGTAGACGAGCAGTACTTC. This sequence encodes CASSLYAGAVDEQYF.

This chain links TRBV10-3 with TRBJ1-1; a weak D match, TRBD1 (5 bases). The V end lost 2 bases, the J end lost 4 bases, and 11 bases lay between the germline ends. The length of the CDR3 is 14 residues. Looked up from germline, CDR1 is ENHRY and CDR2 is SYGVKD. Here the CDR3 DNA reads TGTGCCATCAGTGAGGCAGGGACCGGCACTGAAGCTTTCTTT. Translation: CAISEAGTGTEAFF.

V is TRBV19 and J is TRBJ2-2; D is ambiguous. The CDR3 has 15 amino acids. Germline lookup yields CDR1 LNHDA and CDR2 SQIVND (reference sequence). V was shortened by 0 bases and J by 2 bases, with 7 bases between the two germline ends. Here the CDR3 DNA reads TGTGCCAGTAGTATAGAAAGGCCAAACACCGGGGAGCTGTTTTTT. Its protein product is CASSIERPNTGELFF.

A word on this clonotype: This may come from a read error, since a much larger clone is one base off. This rearrangement joins TRBV28 to TRBJ2-5, with 7 bases aligning to TRBD1. CDR1 is MDHEN and CDR2 is SYDVKM in the germline V gene. The CDR3 sequence is 14 residues long. V shed 3 bases, J shed 2 bases, and the junction held 3 bases outside the gene matches. This CDR3 is CASSLVGQQETQYF. The CDR3 DNA is TGTGCCAGCAGTTTGGTGGGACAGCAAGAGACCCAGTACTTC.

This clonotype was seen ten or more times. This chain uses TRBV28 with TRBJ2-7; 8 bases fit TRBD2. CDR1 is MDHEN and CDR2 is SYDVKM in the germline V gene. The CDR3 runs to 14 residues. V shed 3 bases, J shed 6 bases, and the junction held 7 bases outside the gene matches. Here the CDR3 reads CASSFSREGGEQYF. CDR3 nucleotides: TGTGCCAGCAGTTTCTCTCGGGAGGGGGGCGAGCAGTACTTC.

This chain connects TRBV7-9 to TRBJ2-1; TRBD2 agrees at 13 bases. V lost 1 base and J lost 5; bases outside the gene matches: 8. This CDR3 contains 18 residues. Germline loops: CDR1 SEHNR, CDR2 FQNEAQ (reference sequence). DNA of the CDR3: TGTGCCAGCAGCTTAGTGGGGGGACTAGCGGGAAGAGACAATGAGCAGTTCTTC. Amino acids: CASSLVGGLAGRDNEQFF.

CDR3 loop: CASSLLGAGGPDTQYF. The CDR3 coding sequence is TGTGCCAGCAGTCTCTTGGGAGCGGGAGGCCCAGATACGCAGTATTTT. The genes are TRBV6-2 or TRBV6-3 and TRBJ2-3; 9 nucleotides align to TRBD2. V gave up 5 bases and J gave up 4 bases; unmatched junction bases: 10. There are 16 residues in the CDR3. Germline values: CDR1 MNHEY, CDR2 SVGEGT.

This clonotype has a count of ten or more. The chain links TRBV27 to TRBJ1-5, with 8 bases fitting TRBD1. The V gene's germline CDR1 is MNHEY and CDR2 SMNVEV (reference sequence). With V trimmed by 6 bases and J by 0 bases, 16 bases remained unmatched. The CDR3 is 19 residues long. CDR3 sequence: CASRPGTGGEGYSNQPQHF. The CDR3 bases are TGTGCCAGCAGGCCCGGGACAGGCGGTGAAGGTTATAGCAATCAGCCCCAGCATTTT.

This clonotype was recorded many times. The chain carries TRBV12-3 or TRBV12-4 and TRBJ1-6, with D perhaps matching TRBD1 (5 bases). With 1 base removed from V and 9 bases from J, the gap between germline ends came to 13 bases. This CDR3 has 15 residues. In DNA form, the CDR3 reads TGTGCCAGCAGTTTAGGCAGGGAGGCGGGTTCACCCCTCCACTTT. It specifies CASSLGREAGSPLHF.

V is TRBV15 and J is TRBJ1-5; D gene ambiguous. Germline V CDR1 and CDR2: LNHNV, YYDKDF (reference sequence). The CDR3 is made up of 13 amino acids. The V end lost 0 bases, the J end lost 6 bases, and 6 bases lay between the germline ends. The CDR3: CATSRDLSQPQHF. The CDR3 nucleotides are TGTGCCACCAGCAGAGATCTCAGTCAGCCCCAGCATTTT.

This chain joins TRBV12-3 or TRBV12-4 and TRBJ2-3; D gene uncertain. The CDR3 spans 17 residues. The V gene lost 5 bases and the J gene lost 6 bases, with 24 bases spanning the gap. The CDR3 coding sequence is TGTGCCAGCAGTCAAGGAGACGGCGCCCCGGATTCGGATACGCAGTATTTT. This sequence encodes CASSQGDGAPDSDTQYF.

The rearrangement uses TRBV10-3 and TRBJ2-7, with D possibly being TRBD1 (5 bases). CDR3 length equals 13 residues. V shed 4 bases and J shed 6 bases, with 13 bases lying between them. CDR1 is ENHRY and CDR2 is SYGVKD in the germline V gene. The CDR3 spells CAISAAARGEQYF. The CDR3 DNA follows: TGTGCCATCAGTGCGGCCGCTAGGGGCGAGCAGTACTTC.

This clonotype was picked up a small number of times. The CDR3 is CSGGTEVNYGYTF. CDR3 bases: TGCAGTGGGGGGACAGAAGTTAACTATGGCTACACCTTC. The chain recombines TRBV20-1 with TRBJ1-2; 7 positions match TRBD1. V shed 7 bases, J shed 1 base, and the junction held 6 bases outside the gene matches. The CDR3 length is 13 residues. Germline CDR1 reads DFQATT; CDR2 reads SNEGSKA (reference sequence).

In its sample, this clonotype was seen a few times. The chain is built from TRBV10-3 and TRBJ2-7, with a possible D match to TRBD1 (5 bases). V shed 2 bases and J shed 5 bases, with 10 bases lying between them. The V gene's germline CDR1 is ENHRY and CDR2 SYGVKD. The CDR3 covers 13 residues. CDR3 sequence: CAISEQGVNEQYF. CDR3 DNA: TGTGCCATCAGTGAGCAGGGTGTCAACGAGCAGTACTTC.

Comments on this clonotype: A single base separates this from a much larger clone, so it may be a read error. The J gene is TRBJ2-7, the V gene TRBV6-5, with TRBD2 matching over 12 bases. The CDR3 is 16 amino acids. Germline loops: CDR1 MNHEY, CDR2 SVGAGI. The CDR3: CASSYSPSGRVYERYF. In DNA form, the CDR3 reads TGTGCCAGCAGTTACTCGCCTAGCGGGAGGGTTTACGAGCGGTACTTC.

There are a few counts of this clonotype. The chain uses TRBV7-9 and TRBJ1-1; D is undetermined. CDR3 size: 15 residues. Per the germline V gene, CDR1 is SEHNR and CDR2 is FQNEAQ (reference sequence). Trimming removed 2 bases at V and 8 bases at J, with 18 bases between. Written as DNA, the CDR3 is TGTGCCAGCAGCTTATTTGTTGCGATAAATACCGAAGCTTTCTTT. This encodes CASSLFVAINTEAFF.

The chain uses TRBV20-1 and TRBJ2-7; TRBD1 agrees at 10 bases. The V segment lost 5 bases and the J segment 5 bases; nucleotides outside the gene matches: 9. The CDR3 is 14 residues long. Looked up from germline, CDR1 is DFQATT and CDR2 is SNEGSKA (reference sequence). The CDR3 sequence: CSAPQGTGEHEQYF. As DNA, the CDR3 is TGCAGTGCTCCGCAGGGGACAGGGGAACACGAGCAGTACTTC.

The table lists this clonotype with a few counts. The rearrangement links TRBV6-9 to TRBJ2-2; tentative D call: TRBD2 (5 bases). Trimming took off 5 bases at V and 0 bases at J, with 16 bases between the two ends. The germline gives CDR1 MNHGY, CDR2 SVAAGI. The CDR3 totals 17 residues. The CDR3 bases are TGTGCCAGCAGTAATGGGGATGAGGGCGCGAACACCGGGGAGCTGTTTTTT. Its translation: CASSNGDEGANTGELFF.

The chain carries TRBV28 and TRBJ1-1, with 7 bases identical to TRBD1. In germline, CDR1 is MDHEN, CDR2 SYDVKM. The CDR3 loop spans 15 amino acids. Trimming removed 5 bases from V and 9 bases from J; junction bases left unmatched: 15. The CDR3 coding sequence is TGTGCCAGCAGTCCCCCCCAAGGGGGCGCCGGTCAAGCTTTCTTT. Its protein product is CASSPPQGGAGQAFF. Drawing the rest from reference TRBV28 and TRBJ1-1, the complete variable domain is DVKVTQSSRYLVKRTGEKVFLECVQDMDHENMFWYRQDPGLGLRLIYFSYDVKMKEKGDIPEGYSVSREKKERFSLILESASTNQTSMYLCASSPPQGGAGQAFFGQGTRLTVV.